What follows describes a single TCR beta chain. Its antigen is unidentified. This specimen comes from a study of cytomegalovirus exposure and HLA in healthy donors. Study results and limitations: The study listed roughly 160 cytomegalovirus-associated TCR beta chains.

The CDR3 runs 14 residues. The V and J ends lost 4 bases and 1 base respectively, with 8 bases between them. Germline assignment: CDR1 LNHDA and CDR2 SQIVND (reference sequence). The PCR ran on 60 Vbeta and 13 Jbeta primers. Sequencing was performed with immunoSEQ multiplex PCR; in TCRdb, only in-frame clones are kept and a portion is missing. The sample lists 150,000 to 200,000 clones; approximately 78% were seen once. This receptor was obtained from a woman under 30 in good health and CMV-seronegative. Material for sequencing was PBMCs. The chain carries TRBV19 and TRBJ2-4; no clear D gene. CDR3 residues: CASSNPGAKNIQYF. In DNA form, the CDR3 reads TGTGCCAGTAGTAACCCCGGGGCCAAAAACATTCAGTACTTC.